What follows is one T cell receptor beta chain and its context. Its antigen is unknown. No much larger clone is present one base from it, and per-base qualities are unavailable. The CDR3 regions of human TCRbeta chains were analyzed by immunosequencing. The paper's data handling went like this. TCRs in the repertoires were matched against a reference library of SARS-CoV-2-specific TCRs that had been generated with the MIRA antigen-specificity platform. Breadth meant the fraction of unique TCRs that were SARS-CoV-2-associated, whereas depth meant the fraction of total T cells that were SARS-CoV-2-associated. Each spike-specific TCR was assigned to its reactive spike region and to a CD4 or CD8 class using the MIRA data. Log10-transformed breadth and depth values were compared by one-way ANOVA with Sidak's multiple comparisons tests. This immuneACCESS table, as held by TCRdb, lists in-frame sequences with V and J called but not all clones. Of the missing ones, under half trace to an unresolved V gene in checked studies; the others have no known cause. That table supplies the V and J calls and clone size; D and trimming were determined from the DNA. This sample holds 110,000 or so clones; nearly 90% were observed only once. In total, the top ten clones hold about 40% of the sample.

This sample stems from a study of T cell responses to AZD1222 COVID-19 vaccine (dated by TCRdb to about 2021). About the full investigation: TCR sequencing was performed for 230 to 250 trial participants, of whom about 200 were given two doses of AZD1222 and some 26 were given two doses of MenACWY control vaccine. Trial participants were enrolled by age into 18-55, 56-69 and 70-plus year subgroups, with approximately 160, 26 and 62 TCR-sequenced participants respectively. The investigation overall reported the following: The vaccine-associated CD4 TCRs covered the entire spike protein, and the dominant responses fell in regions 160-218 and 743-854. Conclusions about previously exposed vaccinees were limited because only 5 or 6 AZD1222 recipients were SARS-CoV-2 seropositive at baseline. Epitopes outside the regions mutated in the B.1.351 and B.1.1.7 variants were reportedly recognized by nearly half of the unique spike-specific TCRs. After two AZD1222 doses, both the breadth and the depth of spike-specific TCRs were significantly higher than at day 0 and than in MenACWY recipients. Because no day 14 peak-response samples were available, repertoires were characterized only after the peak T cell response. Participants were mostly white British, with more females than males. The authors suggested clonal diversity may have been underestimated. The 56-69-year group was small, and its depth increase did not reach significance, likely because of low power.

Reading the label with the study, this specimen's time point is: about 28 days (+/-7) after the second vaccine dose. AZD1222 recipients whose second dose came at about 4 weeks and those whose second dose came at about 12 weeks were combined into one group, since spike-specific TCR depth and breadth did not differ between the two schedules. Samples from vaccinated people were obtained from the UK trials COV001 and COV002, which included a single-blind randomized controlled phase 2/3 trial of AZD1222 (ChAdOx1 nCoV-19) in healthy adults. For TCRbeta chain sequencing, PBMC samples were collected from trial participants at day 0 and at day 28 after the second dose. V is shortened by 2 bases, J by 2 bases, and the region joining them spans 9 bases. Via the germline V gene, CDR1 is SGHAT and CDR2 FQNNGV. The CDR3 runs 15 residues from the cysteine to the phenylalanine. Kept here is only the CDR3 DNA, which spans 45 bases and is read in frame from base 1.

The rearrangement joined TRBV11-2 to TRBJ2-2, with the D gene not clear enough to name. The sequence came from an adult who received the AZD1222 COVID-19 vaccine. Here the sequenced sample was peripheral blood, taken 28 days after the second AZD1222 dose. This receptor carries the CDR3 CASSLNPTNTGELFF. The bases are TGTGCCAGCAGCTTAAATCCTACAAACACCGGGGAGCTGTTTTTT.